The 26 T cell receptor beta chains given below trace back to one sample, sequenced in a study of T cell responses to AZD1222 COVID-19 vaccine. TCRdb's table, derived via immunoSEQ multiplex PCR, lists solely in-frame clones and lacks some. The sample yields about 140,000 clones, roughly 90% seen once. The input for sequencing was peripheral blood, taken on day 0 of AZD1222 vaccination. Receptor source: an adult in good health.

This clone was counted a single time. This rearrangement joins TRBV7-9 to TRBJ2-2, with TRBD1 identical over 7 bases. This CDR3 is 15 amino acids long. The germline gives CDR1 SEHNR, CDR2 FQNEAQ (reference sequence). With V trimmed by 4 bases and J by 5 bases, 7 bases remained unmatched. CDR3 residues: CASSSRQGRTGELFF. The CDR3 bases are TGTGCCAGCAGCTCAAGACAGGGAAGAACCGGGGAGCTGTTTTTT.

J is TRBJ2-2 and V is TRBV6-5, with TRBD1 identical over 12 bases. Germline V gene data show CDR1 as MNHEY and CDR2 as SVGAGI. CDR3 length equals 14 residues. J gave up 6 bases and V 8 bases, and 4 bases lay outside the gene matches. The CDR3 coding sequence is TGTGCCAGCTGGGACAGGGGGCTCTCCGGGGAGCTGTTTTTT. Its translation is CASWDRGLSGELFF.

The genes are TRBV7-9 and TRBJ1-1; D perhaps matches TRBD1 (5 bases). Germline CDR1 SEHNR, CDR2 FQNEAQ (reference sequence). The CDR3 sequence is 15 residues long. Deletions cut 5 bases from V and 0 bases from J, with 13 bases between. The CDR3 reads CASSPPLGVNTEAFF. The DNA for the CDR3 is TGTGCCAGCAGCCCCCCTTTGGGGGTGAACACTGAAGCTTTCTTT.

This clone appeared once. The gene calls are TRBV7-3 and TRBJ2-2; D not certain. Germline CDR1 SGHTA, CDR2 FQGTGA. V lost 1 base and J 7 bases, leaving 4 bases between the germline ends. The CDR3 length is 12 residues. DNA for the CDR3: TGTGCCAGCAGCTTAAAGGACGGGGAGCTGTTTTTT. As protein: CASSLKDGELFF. Full variable domain (remainder filled in from reference TRBV7-3 and TRBJ2-2): GAGVSQTPSNKVTEKGKYVELRCDPISGHTALYWYRQSLGQGPEFLIYFQGTGAADDSGLPNDRFFAVRPEGSVSTLKIQRTERGDSAVYLCASSLKDGELFFGEGSRLTVL.

The J gene is TRBJ1-1, the V gene TRBV5-1, with D possibly TRBD1 on 5 matching bases. The CDR3 totals 14 residues. Germline V gene sequence: CDR1 SGHRS, CDR2 YFSETQ. V gave up 0 bases and J gave up 5 bases, with 11 bases separating them. CDR3 DNA sequence: TGCGCCAGCAGCTTGGGGACACTTATAACTGAAGCTTTCTTT. Protein sequence: CASSLGTLITEAFF. Complete variable domain (other parts from reference TRBV5-1 and TRBJ1-1): KAGVTQTPRYLIKTRGQQVTLSCSPISGHRSVSWYQQTPGQGLQFLFEYFSETQRNKGNFPGRFSGRQFSNSRSEMNVSTLELGDSALYLCASSLGTLITEAFFGQGTRLTVV.

The chain employs TRBV18 and TRBJ1-5, with 10 bases lining up with TRBD1. Germline CDR1 reads KGHSH; CDR2 reads LQKENI. Unmatched junction bases numbered 0, after V lost 2 bases and J lost 5 bases. The CDR3 loop spans 14 amino acids. The CDR3 loop reads CASSPGTGDQPQHF. CDR3 coding DNA: TGTGCCAGCTCACCAGGGACAGGGGATCAGCCCCAGCATTTT.

The chain uses TRBV19 and TRBJ2-3; D uncertain. V lost 4 bases and J 2 bases, leaving 10 bases between the germline ends. Germline V CDR1 and CDR2: LNHDA, SQIVND (reference sequence). This CDR3 spans 14 amino acids. In nucleotides, the CDR3 is TGTGCCAGTAGTACCCTGACCACCACAGATACGCAGTATTTT. Amino acid sequence: CASSTLTTTDTQYF.

V is TRBV6-6 and J is TRBJ2-3; 8 bases line up with TRBD2. CDR1 is MNHNY, CDR2 SVGAGI, per germline (reference sequence). The CDR3 spans 15 residues. Germline trimming cut 2 bases from V and 4 bases from J; bases unmatched to any gene: 5. Written as DNA, the CDR3 is TGTGCCAGCAGTTACCGGGGGGGCCGCTCAGATACGCAGTATTTT. The encoded protein is CASSYRGGRSDTQYF.

Concerning this clone itself: The junction shows a germline mismatch at one end, possibly a read error. V gene TRBV7-7 combines with J gene TRBJ1-3; TRBD1 matches 9 bases. The germline V gene encodes CDR1 SSHAT and CDR2 FNYEAQ (reference sequence). The CDR3 contains 16 residues. CDR3 DNA: TGTGCTAGCAGCTTAGGGACAGGGCCCTCTGGAAACACCATATATTTT. It codes for CASSLGTGPSGNTIYF.

This clone was counted once. The chain carries TRBV13 and TRBJ1-1; a possible D gene is TRBD1 (6 bases). The CDR3 spans 16 residues. Trimming left V 3 bases short and J 1 base short, with 15 bases between. The germline V gene encodes CDR1 PRHDT and CDR2 FYEKMQ (reference sequence). The CDR3 protein is CASSFGGRGRNTEAFF. CDR3 bases: TGTGCCAGCAGCTTCGGGGGGCGGGGAAGGAACACTGAAGCTTTCTTT.

The DNA of the CDR3 is TGTGCCAGTAGTCCGGGACAGGGTAGGAAGACCCAGTACTTC. Its translation: CASSPGQGRKTQYF. The rearrangement links TRBV19 to TRBJ2-5; 9 nucleotides agree with TRBD1. From germline, CDR1 is LNHDA and CDR2 SQIVND (reference sequence). J was trimmed by 6 bases and V by 5 bases; bases with no gene match: 7. The CDR3 runs to 14 residues.

The chain recombines TRBV12-5 with TRBJ2-2, with TRBD2 identical over 9 bases. Germline CDR1 LGHNT, CDR2 FRNRAP. The V and J ends lost 4 bases and 6 bases, in that order; junction bases with no gene match: 18. This CDR3 comprises 19 residues. Here the CDR3 reads CASGYELAGLLVPAGELFF. The CDR3 nucleotides read TGTGCTAGTGGTTATGAGCTAGCGGGGCTTCTCGTTCCTGCCGGGGAGCTGTTTTTT.

The chain employs TRBV10-3 and TRBJ1-2, with D possibly matching TRBD1 (5 bases). The CDR3 runs 16 residues. Germline CDR1 reads ENHRY; CDR2 reads SYGVKD. Trimming removed 3 bases at V and 7 bases at J, with 21 bases between. CDR3 sequence: CAISDLTPDSHSGYTF. CDR3 sequence (DNA): TGTGCCATCAGTGACCTCACCCCAGACAGTCACTCTGGCTACACCTTC.

The chain links TRBV3-1 (or the pseudogene TRBV3-2) to TRBJ2-5; TRBD2 is a possible D gene (7 bases). CDR1 is LGHDT and CDR2 is YNNKEL in the germline V gene (reference sequence). This CDR3 region has 18 residues. Trimming left V 5 bases short and J 5 bases short, with 27 bases between. CDR3 in amino acids: CASSSPELRLGGQETQYF. The DNA of the CDR3 is TGTGCCAGCAGCTCGCCCGAACTACGTCTGGGGGGGCAGGAGACCCAGTACTTC.

This clone was picked up a small number of times. The rearrangement links TRBV19 to TRBJ1-2, with D perhaps TRBD1 (5 bases). Germline V gene lookup returns CDR1 LNHDA and CDR2 SQIVND (reference sequence). The ends were cut back, 7 bases at V and 5 bases at J, with 32 bases in the middle. The CDR3 sequence is 19 residues long. The CDR3 DNA reads as TGTGCCAGTACCCCATCCGGGACCCGGGCCCAAACGACCGGTTATGGCTACACCTTC. Amino acids: CASTPSGTRAQTTGYGYTF.

CDR3 coding DNA: TGTGCCAGCAGCCTGGCGGGAGTGGGGGGCCGTGAGCAGTTCTTC. This gives the protein CASSLAGVGGREQFF. This chain links TRBV14 with TRBJ2-1; weak D call: TRBD2 (7 bases). The ends were cut back, 4 bases at V and 9 bases at J, with 19 bases in the middle. There are 15 residues in the CDR3. CDR1 and CDR2 (germline): SGHDN, FVKESK.

The chain links TRBV12-3 or TRBV12-4 to TRBJ2-1; D gene uncertain. This CDR3 is built from 12 residues. Deletions cut 1 base from V and 8 bases from J, with 6 bases between. The CDR3 here is CASSLGVYEQFF. The CDR3 nucleotides are TGTGCCAGCAGTTTAGGTGTCTATGAGCAGTTCTTC.

CDR3 protein: CASSETYEQYF. In DNA, the CDR3 is TGTGCCAGCAGCGAAACATACGAGCAGTACTTC. The V call is TRBV7-2, the J call TRBJ2-7, with D unresolved. Germline V lookup: CDR1 SGHTA, CDR2 FQGNSA. Trimming cost V 5 bases and J 4 bases, with 6 bases left between them. The length of the CDR3 is 11 residues.

This rearrangement joins TRBV9 to TRBJ2-2; 10 bases are shared with TRBD2. The CDR3 is 19 amino acids. Trimming at V came to 0 bases and at J to 6 bases, leaving 14 bases not matched to a gene. The germline gives CDR1 SGDLS, CDR2 YYNGEE. CDR3 in amino acids: CASSVAPLYSGGPPGELFF. Written as DNA, the CDR3 is TGTGCCAGCAGCGTAGCCCCCCTATATAGCGGGGGGCCGCCCGGGGAGCTGTTTTTT.

This clone was observed at least ten times. The chain recombines TRBV6-1 with TRBJ2-7; the D gene is possibly TRBD2 (7 bases). The CDR3 covers 13 residues. Germline CDR1 and CDR2: MNHNS and SASEGT. V was pared by 3 bases and J by 6 bases, with 12 bases between. This CDR3 reads CASSDGGLSEQYF. DNA of the CDR3: TGTGCCAGCAGTGACGGGGGGCTAAGCGAGCAGTACTTC.

CDR3 residues: CASSLTGGMGNQPQHF. The CDR3 DNA reads TGTGCCAGCTCACTTACCGGAGGTATGGGCAATCAGCCCCAGCATTTT. This sequence joins TRBV18 and TRBJ1-5; no firm D call. Deletions cut 4 bases from V and 2 bases from J, with 15 bases between. Germline V gene data show CDR1 as KGHSH and CDR2 as LQKENI. The CDR3 is 16 amino acids.

The chain carries TRBV7-9 and TRBJ1-1; D unresolved. Per germline, CDR1 SEHNR and CDR2 FQNEAQ (reference sequence). Trimming left V 1 base short and J 4 bases short, with 13 bases between. This CDR3 spans 15 amino acids. The chain's CDR3 is CASSLVAARGTEAFF. The CDR3, as DNA: TGTGCCAGCAGCTTAGTGGCAGCCCGGGGCACTGAAGCTTTCTTT.

CDR3 protein: CASSRRTDTQYF. CDR3 DNA: TGTGCCAGCTCTAGGCGCACAGATACGCAGTATTTT. J is TRBJ2-3 and V is TRBV28, with D unresolved. The CDR3 has 12 residues. Trimming pared 8 bases from V and 1 base from J, leaving 7 bases between. CDR1 is MDHEN, CDR2 SYDVKM, per germline.

The chain employs TRBV2 and TRBJ2-2, with D possibly matching TRBD2 (6 bases). Trimming shortened V by 8 bases and J by 3 bases, and 10 bases separated the two germline ends. This CDR3 has 13 amino acids. Germline CDR1 is SNHLY and CDR2 is FYNNEI. The chain's CDR3 is CASRGIDTGELFF. The CDR3 bases are TGTGCCAGCCGGGGGATTGACACCGGGGAGCTGTTTTTT.

The rearrangement links TRBV29-1 to TRBJ2-5; D could derive from TRBD1 or TRBD2 (6 bases each). The V gene lost 2 bases and the J gene lost 4 bases, with 8 bases spanning the gap. Germline values: CDR1 SQVTM, CDR2 ANQGSEA. This CDR3 contains 12 residues. The CDR3 DNA reads as TGCAGCGTTGAAAAGGGGGGAGAGACCCAGTACTTC. Its translation is CSVEKGGETQYF.

The CDR3 protein is CASRPGGANTGELFF. CDR3 DNA sequence: TGTGCTAGCCGCCCTGGCGGTGCGAACACCGGGGAGCTGTTTTTT. This chain joins TRBV7-7 and TRBJ2-2; D uncertain. The germline V gene has CDR1 SSHAT and CDR2 FNYEAQ (reference sequence). The CDR3 is 15 residues long. The variable domain in full, with the rest retrieved from reference TRBV7-7 and TRBJ2-2, is GAGVSQSPRYKVTKRGQDVTLRCDPISSHATLYWYQQALGQGPEFLTYFNYEAQPDKSGLPSDRFSAERPEGSISTLTIQRTEQRDSAMYRCASRPGGANTGELFFGEGSRLTVL.